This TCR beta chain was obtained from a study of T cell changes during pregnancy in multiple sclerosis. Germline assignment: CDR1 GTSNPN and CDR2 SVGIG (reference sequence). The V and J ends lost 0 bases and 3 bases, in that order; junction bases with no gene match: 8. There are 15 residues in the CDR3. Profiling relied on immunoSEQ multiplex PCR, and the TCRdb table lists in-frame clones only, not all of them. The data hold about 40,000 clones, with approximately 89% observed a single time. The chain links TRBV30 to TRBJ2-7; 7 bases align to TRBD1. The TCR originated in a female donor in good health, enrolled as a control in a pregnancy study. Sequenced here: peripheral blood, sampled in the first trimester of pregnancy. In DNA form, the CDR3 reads TGTGCCTGGAGTGTACTAGGGACAGATCACTACGAGCAGTACTTC. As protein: CAWSVLGTDHYEQYF. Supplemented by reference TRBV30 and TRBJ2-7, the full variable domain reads SQTIHQWPATLVQPVGSPLSLECTVEGTSNPNLYWYRQAAGRGLQLLFYSVGIGQISSEVPQNLSASRPQDRQFILSSKKLLLSDSGFYLCAWSVLGTDHYEQYFGPGTRLTVT.